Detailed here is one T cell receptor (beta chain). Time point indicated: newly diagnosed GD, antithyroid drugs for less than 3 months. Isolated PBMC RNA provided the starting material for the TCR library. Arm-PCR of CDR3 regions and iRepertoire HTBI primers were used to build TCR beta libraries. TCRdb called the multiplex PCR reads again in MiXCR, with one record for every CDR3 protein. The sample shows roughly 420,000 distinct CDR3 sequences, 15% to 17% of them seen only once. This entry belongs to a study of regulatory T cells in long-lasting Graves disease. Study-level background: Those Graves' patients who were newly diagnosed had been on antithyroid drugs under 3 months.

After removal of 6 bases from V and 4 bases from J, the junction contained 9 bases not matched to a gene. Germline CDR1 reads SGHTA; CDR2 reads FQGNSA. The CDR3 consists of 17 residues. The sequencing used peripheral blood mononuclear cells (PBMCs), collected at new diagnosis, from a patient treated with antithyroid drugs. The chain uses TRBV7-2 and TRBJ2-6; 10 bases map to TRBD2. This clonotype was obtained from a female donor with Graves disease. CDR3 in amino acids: CASRLTSGIMGANVLTF. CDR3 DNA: TGTGCCAGCAGACTAACTAGCGGGATAATGGGGGCCAACGTCCTGACTTTC.